These 18 T cell receptor beta chains share one sample of origin, sequenced in a study of molecular identifiers for immune sequencing clone quantification. TCRdb re-derived calls from the PCR reads in MiXCR, one entry per CDR3 protein. The table records just under 65,000 distinct CDR3 sequences, around 17% of them present only once. The sequencing sample was made of naive CD8+ T cells from blood, with Jurkat cell RNA spiked in. Subset here: FACS-sorted CD8+CD4-CCR7+CD45RA+ naive T cells. Receptors were obtained from a human donor in good health. Some libraries in this study had Jurkat cell RNA spiked in.

At least ten counts were recorded for this clonotype. The chain uses TRBV29-1 and TRBJ2-4; D is undetermined. Germline V lookup: CDR1 SQVTM, CDR2 ANQGSEA. V lost 4 bases, J lost 1 base, and 11 bases lay in between. CDR3 size: 14 residues. The CDR3 sequence: CSVVGYEAKNIQYF. CDR3 sequence (DNA): TGCAGCGTTGTGGGGTACGAGGCCAAAAACATTCAGTACTTC. The full variable domain, completed using reference TRBV29-1 and TRBJ2-4, is SAVISQKPSRDICQRGTSLTIQCQVDSQVTMMFWYRQQPGQSLTLIATANQGSEATYESGFVIDKFPISRPNLTFSTLTVSNMSPEDSSIYLCSVVGYEAKNIQYFGAGTRLSVL.

This clonotype was observed many times. The V call is TRBV10-3, the J call TRBJ2-4; D remains ambiguous. The length of the CDR3 is 18 residues. Trimming took 3 bases from V and 2 from J, leaving 20 bases between them. From germline, CDR1 is ENHRY and CDR2 SYGVKD. Here the CDR3 reads CAISDDIRPSGTKNIQYF. DNA for the CDR3: TGTGCCATCAGTGATGATATCCGGCCGTCTGGTACCAAAAACATTCAGTACTTC.

Points on this clonotype: A much larger clonotype is one base distant, so this may be a read error. The rearrangement uses TRBV20-1 and TRBJ2-5; D remains unclear. The CDR3 totals 14 residues. Germline V CDR1 and CDR2: DFQATT, SNEGSKA (reference sequence). V lost 5 bases, J lost 4 bases, and 17 bases lay in between. This CDR3 reads CSAGYQLYRETQYF. Written as DNA, the CDR3 is TGCAGTGCTGGTTATCAATTATACCGAGAGACCCAGTACTTC.

On this clonotype: This may stem from a read error, because a much larger clone lies one nucleotide away. The chain uses TRBV19 and TRBJ1-2; D remains unclear. Germline CDR1 LNHDA, CDR2 SQIVND (reference sequence). CDR3 length: 17 residues. The CDR3 spells CASTPFGNQLTNYGYAF. The CDR3 DNA is TGTGCCAGTACTCCCTTTGGGAATCAACTAACTAACTATGGCTACGCCTTC.

The chain couples TRBV29-1 to TRBJ2-5; a weak D match, TRBD2 (5 bases). Germline values: CDR1 SQVTM, CDR2 ANQGSEA. The CDR3 totals 16 residues. V shed 3 bases and J shed 1 base, with 18 bases lying between them. The CDR3 nucleotides read TGCAGCGTTGACTCTCTCCCGGGGTCGTTCCAAGAGACCCAGTACTTC. Translating it yields CSVDSLPGSFQETQYF.

At least ten counts were recorded for this clonotype. The chain recombines TRBV6-5 with TRBJ2-3, with unresolved D. Germline V gene sequence: CDR1 MNHEY, CDR2 SVGAGI. The V gene lost 6 bases and the J gene lost 2 bases, with 9 bases spanning the gap. The CDR3 length is 13 residues. CDR3: CASRTLPTDTQYF. The CDR3 bases are TGTGCCAGCAGGACCCTCCCCACAGATACGCAGTATTTT.

As regards this clonotype: At one boundary the junction diverges from the germline segment, which might be a read error. The chain carries TRBV19 and TRBJ2-6; possible D gene TRBD1, 5 bases. CDR1 is LNHDA and CDR2 is SQIVND in the germline V gene (reference sequence). The CDR3 is 15 residues long. The DNA of the CDR3 is TGTGCCAGTAGATCATCGGGCTTTGGGGCCAGCGTCCTGACTTTC. Residues: CASRSSGFGASVLTF.

This clonotype was observed a single time. The chain links TRBV7-9 to TRBJ2-1; D ambiguous. V dropped 0 bases and J dropped 6 bases, with 12 bases sitting between them. Germline loops: CDR1 SEHNR, CDR2 FQNEAQ (reference sequence). The CDR3 covers 15 residues. The CDR3 nucleotides are TGTGCCAGCAGCTTAGCTGATGGTGCAATCAATGAGCAGTTCTTC. Its translation: CASSLADGAINEQFF. Based on the CDR3 plus reference TRBV7-9 and TRBJ2-1, the full variable domain is DTGVSQNPRHKITKRGQNVTFRCDPISEHNRLYWYRQTLGQGPEFLTYFQNEAQLEKSRLLSDRFSAERPKGSFSTLEIQRTEQGDSAMYLCASSLADGAINEQFFGPGTRLTVL.

V gene TRBV27 combines with J gene TRBJ2-7; TRBD2 agrees at 11 bases. CDR1 and CDR2 from the germline V gene are MNHEY and SMNVEV (reference sequence). The CDR3 extends over 16 amino acids. J gave up 2 bases and V 4 bases, and 7 bases lay outside the gene matches. CDR3 in amino acids: CASSSSGTSGTYEQYF. In DNA form, the CDR3 reads TGTGCCAGCAGTTCATCCGGGACTAGCGGTACCTACGAGCAGTACTTC.

The chain joins TRBV29-1 to TRBJ2-5, with 7 bases fitting TRBD1. Germline assignment: CDR1 SQVTM and CDR2 ANQGSEA. The J segment lost 1 base and the V segment lost 1 base, leaving 6 bases of the junction unmatched. The CDR3 runs to 15 residues. This CDR3 reads CSVEVSGDSQETQYF. The CDR3 DNA follows: TGCAGCGTTGAAGTATCTGGGGACAGCCAAGAGACCCAGTACTTC.

A remark on this clonotype: This may come from a read error, since a much larger clone is one base off. The V call is TRBV30, the J call TRBJ1-1; D is undetermined. Germline V gene data show CDR1 as GTSNPN and CDR2 as SVGIG (reference sequence). CDR3 length: 13 residues. CDR3 protein: CAWTEGMNTEALF. CDR3 bases: TGTGCCTGGACCGAGGGAATGAACACTGAAGCTCTCTTT.

This clonotype was picked up many times. This chain connects TRBV10-3 to TRBJ1-1; 7 nucleotides align to TRBD1. This CDR3 is 15 amino acids long. Germline V lookup: CDR1 ENHRY, CDR2 SYGVKD. Trimming removed 3 bases from V and 5 bases from J; junction bases left unmatched: 9. CDR3 sequence (DNA): TGTGCCATCAGTGATTCGAGGACAGGTTTTACTGAAGCTTTCTTT. It specifies CAISDSRTGFTEAFF.

This clonotype has only one observation. The junction does not match germline at one end; this may be a read error. V gene TRBV2 combines with J gene TRBJ1-2, with D perhaps TRBD1 (6 bases). The germline CDR1 and CDR2 sequences are SNHLY and FYNNEI. This CDR3 contains 16 residues. CDR3 DNA sequence: TGTGCCAGCAGTAAGACAGGTCTAAGGGGCAACTATGGTTACACCTTC. Protein: CASSKTGLRGNYGYTF.

As for this clonotype: A clone one base away is much larger, so this may be a read error. V is TRBV2 and J is TRBJ2-1; 7 bases are shared with TRBD2. V shed 10 bases, J shed 5 bases, and the junction held 8 bases outside the gene matches. The CDR3 has 13 residues. Per the germline V gene, CDR1 is SNHLY and CDR2 is FYNNEI. As DNA, the CDR3 is TGTGCCACGGGGCGGGAGATCCACAATGAGCAGTTCTTC. This codes for CATGREIHNEQFF. Full variable domain (remainder filled in from reference TRBV2 and TRBJ2-1): EPEVTQTPSHQVTQMGQEVILRCVPISNHLYFYWYRQILGQKVEFLVSFYNNEISEKSEIFDDQFSVERPDGSNFTLKIRSTKLEDSAMYFCATGREIHNEQFFGPGTRLTVL.

The CDR3 sequence: CASSQVAQQEQFF. The CDR3 DNA follows: TGCGCCAGCAGCCAAGTTGCCCAGCAAGAGCAGTTCTTC. The chain combines TRBV4-3 with TRBJ2-1; D is undetermined. The CDR3 extends over 13 amino acids. Germline CDR1 and CDR2: LGHNA and YSLEER. V was cut by 1 base and J by 10 bases, with 11 bases left in between.

Only a few counts were recorded for this clonotype. J is TRBJ2-1 and V is TRBV20-1; D is unclear. There are 12 residues in the CDR3. V gave up 4 bases and J gave up 12 bases, with 16 bases separating them. The germline CDR1 and CDR2 sequences are DFQATT and SNEGSKA (reference sequence). CDR3 nucleotide sequence: TGCAGTGCTACCCCACTTGCCGACGGGCAGTTCTTC. It is translated as CSATPLADGQFF.

This sequence joins TRBV15 and TRBJ2-7, with 13 bases lining up with TRBD2. Germline-derived CDR1 and CDR2 are LNHNV and YYDKDF (reference sequence). With V trimmed by 5 bases and J by 6 bases, 4 bases remained unmatched. CDR3 length: 14 amino acids. This CDR3 is CATSQGLAGVEQYF. CDR3 sequence (DNA): TGTGCCACCAGCCAAGGACTAGCGGGAGTCGAGCAGTACTTC.

This clonotype was observed many times. The J gene is TRBJ2-7, the V gene TRBV7-2; D remains ambiguous. V dropped 1 base and J dropped 2 bases, with 9 bases sitting between them. Germline CDR1 reads SGHTA; CDR2 reads FQGNSA. The CDR3 runs 14 residues. DNA of the CDR3: TGTGCCAGCAGCTTAGGCGGCTTTGCCTACGAGCAGTACTTC. It is translated as CASSLGGFAYEQYF.